This T cell receptor (beta chain) was observed in a study of blood T cell repertoires in COVID-19. Study as a whole: Samples came from the United States, Italy and Spain, spanning acute and convalescent COVID-19. Nucleic acid was either cDNA or gDNA, and it came from T cells, B-cell-depleted T cells, or PBMCs.

V lost 5 bases and J 6 bases, leaving 17 bases between the germline ends. Germline assignment: CDR1 SNHLY and CDR2 FYNNEI. This CDR3 has 15 residues. In the original workflow: Estimation of nucleated cell counts was performed using reference gene primer amplification. Profiling relied on immunoSEQ multiplex PCR, and the TCRdb table lists in-frame clones only, not all of them. That table supplies the V and J calls and clone size; D and trimming were determined from the DNA. The table has around 70,000 clones, about 88% seen once. Specimen: peripheral blood. This chain uses TRBV2 with TRBJ1-5; possible D gene TRBD1, 6 bases. This sequence was found in a human donor in a cohort sampled during active COVID-19. The DNA of the CDR3 is TGTGCCAGCAGTTCACTCCGGACAGAAGGTCAGCCCCAGCATTTT. Residues: CASSSLRTEGQPQHF.